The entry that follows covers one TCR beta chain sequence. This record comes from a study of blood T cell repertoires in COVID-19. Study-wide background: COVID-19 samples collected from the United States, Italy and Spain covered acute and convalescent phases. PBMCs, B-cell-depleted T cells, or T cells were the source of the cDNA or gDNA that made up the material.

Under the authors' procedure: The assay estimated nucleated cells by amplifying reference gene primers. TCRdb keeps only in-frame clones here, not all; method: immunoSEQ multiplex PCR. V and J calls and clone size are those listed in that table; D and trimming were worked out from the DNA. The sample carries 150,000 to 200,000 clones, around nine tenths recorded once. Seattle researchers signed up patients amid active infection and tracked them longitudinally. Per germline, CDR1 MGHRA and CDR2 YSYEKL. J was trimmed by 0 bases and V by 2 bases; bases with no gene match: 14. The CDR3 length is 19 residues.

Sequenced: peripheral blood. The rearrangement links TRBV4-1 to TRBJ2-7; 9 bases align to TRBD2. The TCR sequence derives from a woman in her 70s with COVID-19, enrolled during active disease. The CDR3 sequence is CASSQNPGQGLAYSYEQYF. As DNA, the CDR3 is TGCGCCAGCAGCCAAAATCCGGGGCAGGGACTAGCCTACTCCTACGAGCAGTACTTC.